This record concerns one T cell receptor (beta chain) sequence. Its matching antigen is unknown. This specimen belongs to a study of T cells after yellow fever vaccination. Study conclusions and caveats: Abundant clonotypes from the bulk population could get into FACS-sorted repertoires as contaminants. Some clonotypes were seen in both the CD4 and the CD8 compartments. These made up a small share and likely arose from convergent recombination. Once the booster was given, most primary-vaccination clones reappeared, at roughly 96% for CD4 and more than 85% for CD8.

TCR cDNA, made by 5'RACE template switching, carried an added universal primer site and UMIs. TCRdb re-called the 5' RACE reads through MiXCR, storing one row per CDR3 protein. The sample includes around 260,000 distinct CDR3 sequences, around 5.3% of them seen just once. The ends were cut back, 3 bases at V and 9 bases at J, with 12 bases in the middle. Germline V gene sequence: CDR1 DFQATT, CDR2 SNEGSKA (reference sequence). The CDR3 sequence is 13 residues long. This TCR was recovered from a young man who received the YFV17D yellow fever vaccine. V is TRBV20-1 and J is TRBJ1-6, with D tentatively TRBD1 (6 bases). This sample comprised CD4+ T cells sorted from PBMCs, obtained on the day of the yellow fever booster vaccination. CDR3 nucleotide sequence: TGCAGTGCTAGGTGGGGGCTGGGTTCACCCCTCCACTTT. Residues: CSARWGLGSPLHF.